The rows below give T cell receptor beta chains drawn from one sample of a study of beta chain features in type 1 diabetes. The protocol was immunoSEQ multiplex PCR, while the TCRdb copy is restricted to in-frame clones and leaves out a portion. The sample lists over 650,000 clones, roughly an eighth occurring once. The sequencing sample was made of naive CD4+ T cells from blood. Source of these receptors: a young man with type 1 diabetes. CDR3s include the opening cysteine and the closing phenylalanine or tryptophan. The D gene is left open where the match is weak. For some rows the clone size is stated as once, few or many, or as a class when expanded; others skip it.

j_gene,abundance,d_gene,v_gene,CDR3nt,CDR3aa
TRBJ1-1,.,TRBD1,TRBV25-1,TGTGCCAGCAGTGAGTACAGGGGTGTCACTGAAGCTTTCTTT,CASSEYRGVTEAFF
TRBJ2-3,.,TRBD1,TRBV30,TGTGCCTGGAGTCGGACAGGGACCTCCTATACGCAGTATTTT,CAWSRTGTSYTQYF
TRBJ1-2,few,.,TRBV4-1,TGCGCCAGCAGCGAGGGGGGCCGCTATGGCTACACCTTC,CASSEGGRYGYTF
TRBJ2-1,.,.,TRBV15,TGTGCCACCAGCAGAGGGTCGGAGGAGCAGTTCTTC,CATSRGSEEQFF
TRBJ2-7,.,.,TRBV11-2,TGTGCCAGCAGCTTAAGGGGAGTCGAGCAGTACTTC,CASSLRGVEQYF
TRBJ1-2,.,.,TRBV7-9,TGTGCCAGCAGGTCACACCCTTTGAACTATGGCTACACCTTC,CASRSHPLNYGYTF
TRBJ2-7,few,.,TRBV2,TGTGCCAGCAGGGACCTAACCGCGGGCGAGCAGTACTTC,CASRDLTAGEQYF
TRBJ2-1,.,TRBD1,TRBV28,TGTGCCAGCACGAGGGGGCGGGCGTCCTCTTACAATGAGCAGTTCTTC,CASTRGRASSYNEQFF
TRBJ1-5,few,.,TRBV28,TGTGCCAGCAGTTTTGCTGGAGGGCTTTCGCCCCAGCATTTT,CASSFAGGLSPQHF
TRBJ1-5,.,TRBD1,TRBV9,TGTGCCAGCAGCACGCGAGGTAGACAGGGCACTCAGCCCCAGCATTTT,CASSTRGRQGTQPQHF
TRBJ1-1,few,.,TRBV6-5,TGTGCCAGCAGTGAGACGGGGCTTTCTCCGAAAGCTTTCTTT,CASSETGLSPKAFF
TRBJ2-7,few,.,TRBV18,TGTGCCAGCTCACCACTCGCGGGCTCCTACGAGCAGTACTTC,CASSPLAGSYEQYF
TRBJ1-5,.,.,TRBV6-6,TGTGCCAGCAGTCCGGGGGGGGTTGATCAGCCCCAGCATTTT,CASSPGGVDQPQHF
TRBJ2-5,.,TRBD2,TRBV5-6,TGTGCCAGCAGCGCGACTAGCGGGGACCCGGAGACCCAGTACTTC,CASSATSGDPETQYF
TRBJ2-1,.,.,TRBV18,TGTGCCAGCTCACCCCGTTCTCCCAATGAGCAGTTCTTC,CASSPRSPNEQFF
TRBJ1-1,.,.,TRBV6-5,TGTGCCAGCAGAGACGCCTGGACGTACACTGAAGCTTTCTTT,CASRDAWTYTEAFF
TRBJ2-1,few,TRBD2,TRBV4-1,TGCGCCAGCAGCCAAGTAAAAGCGGGATTGTCCTACAATGAGCAGTTCTTC,CASSQVKAGLSYNEQFF
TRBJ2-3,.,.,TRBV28,TGTGCCAGTTCGGAGGTGGGAGATACGCAGTATTTT,CASSEVGDTQYF
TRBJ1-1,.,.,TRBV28,TGTGCCAGCAGCCCAGCAGGGGTGAACACTGAAGCTTTCTTT,CASSPAGVNTEAFF
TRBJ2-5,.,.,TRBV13,TGTGCCAGCAGCGTAATACAGGATGTTCAAGAGACCCAGTACTTC,CASSVIQDVQETQYF
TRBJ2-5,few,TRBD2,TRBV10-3,TGTGCCATCAGTGAGTTAGGACTAGGAGAGACCCAGTACTTC,CAISELGLGETQYF
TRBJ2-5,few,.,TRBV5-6,TGTGCCAGCAGCCCTGCCTGGGACGTCCAAGAGACCCAGTACTTC,CASSPAWDVQETQYF
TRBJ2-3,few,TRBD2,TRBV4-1,TGCGCCAGCAGCCAAGGGACTAGCGGGAGGACAGATACGCAGTATTTT,CASSQGTSGRTDTQYF
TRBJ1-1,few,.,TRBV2,TGTGCCAGCAGTGAAGGGCGAGAACAGAGAGCTTTCTTT,CASSEGREQRAFF
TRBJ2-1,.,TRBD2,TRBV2,TGTGCCAGCAGTGAAGACCCAGCGGGAAGAATCTTC,CASSEDPAGRIF
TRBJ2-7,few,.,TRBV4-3,TGCGCCAGCAGCCAAGGGGTACCGGGGTACGAGCAGTACTTC,CASSQGVPGYEQYF
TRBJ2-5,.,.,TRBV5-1,TGCGCCAGCAGTAGGGACTCCCTAAGGGAGACCCAGTACTTC,CASSRDSLRETQYF
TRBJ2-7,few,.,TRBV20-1,TGCAGTGCTAGAGGCGACTTCGAGCAGTACTTC,CSARGDFEQYF
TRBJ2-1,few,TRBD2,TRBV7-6,TGTGCCAGCAGCTTAGCGTTCGGCTCGAGACTAGCGGGAGGACCATCCTACAATGAGCAGTTCTTC,CASSLAFGSRLAGGPSYNEQFF
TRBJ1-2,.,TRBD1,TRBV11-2,TGTGCCAGCAGCTCGGGACAGGTTATGAACTATGGCTACACCTTC,CASSSGQVMNYGYTF
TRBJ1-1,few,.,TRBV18,TGTGCCAGCTCACCCCTGACGCTAGATGAAGCTTTCTTT,CASSPLTLDEAFF
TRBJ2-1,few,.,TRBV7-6,TGTGCCAGCAGCCCCCGGCCTGGAGGGGGTGAGCAGTTCTTC,CASSPRPGGGEQFF
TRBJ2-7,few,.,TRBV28,TGTGCCAGCACCCGTGGCCGCCCTCCCTACGAGCAGTACTTC,CASTRGRPPYEQYF
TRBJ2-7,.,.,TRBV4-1,TGCGCCAGCAGCCAGCGTAAGGACTACGAGCAGTACTTC,CASSQRKDYEQYF
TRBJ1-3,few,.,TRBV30,TGTGCCTGGAGTGTAGGTGGAAACACCATATATTTT,CAWSVGGNTIYF
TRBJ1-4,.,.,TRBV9,TGTGCCAGCAGCTCCCGGGCTGCAACTAATGAAAAACTGTTTTTT,CASSSRAATNEKLFF
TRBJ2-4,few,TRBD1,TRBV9,TGTGCCAGCACCTCAGGGGGGACAGGGGGCGCAGAAGACATTCAGTACTTC,CASTSGGTGGAEDIQYF
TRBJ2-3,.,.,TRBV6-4,TGTGCCAGCAGTGACTCGGCTCTCACAGATACGCAGTATTTT,CASSDSALTDTQYF
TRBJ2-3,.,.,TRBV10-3,TGTGCCACTCTCTCAGCGGATACGCAGTATTTT,CATLSADTQYF
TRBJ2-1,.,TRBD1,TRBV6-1,TGTGCCAGCAGTGAACCGGGACAGGGACGTGATGAGCAGTTCTTC,CASSEPGQGRDEQFF
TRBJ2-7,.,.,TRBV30,TGTGCCTGGAGTGTCCCTCCCGAACTTTATACGGCCCACCACGAGCAGTACTTC,CAWSVPPELYTAHHEQYF
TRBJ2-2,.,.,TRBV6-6,TGTGCCAGCAGTTACTCTACGGGTCTTCCCGGGGAGCTGTTTTTT,CASSYSTGLPGELFF
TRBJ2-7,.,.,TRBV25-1,TGTGCCAGCAGTGCTAATGCCGCCGCGACATGGAAGGAGCAGTACTTC,CASSANAAATWKEQYF
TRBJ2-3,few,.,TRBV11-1,TGTGCCAGCAGCTCCGACGGACGCACAGGTTATACGCAGTATTTT,CASSSDGRTGYTQYF
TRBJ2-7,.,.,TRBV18,TGTGCCAGCTCACCGCCCAGTTCGTCCTTCAACGAGCAGTACTTC,CASSPPSSSFNEQYF
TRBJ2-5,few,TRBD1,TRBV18,TGTGCCAGCTCACCACGGGACAGGGAGACCCAGTACTTC,CASSPRDRETQYF
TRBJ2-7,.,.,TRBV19,TGTGCCAGTAGTATAGCCGGGGGACGGATGTACGAGCAGTACTTC,CASSIAGGRMYEQYF
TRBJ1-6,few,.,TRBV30,TGTGCCTGGAGGTTGAGGGGTCAAGGTTCACCCCTCCACTTT,CAWRLRGQGSPLHF
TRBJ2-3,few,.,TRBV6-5,TGTGCCAGCAGTTACTCTCAGGACCCTACAGATACGCAGTATTTT,CASSYSQDPTDTQYF
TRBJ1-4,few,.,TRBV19,TGTGCCAGTAGTTTCCCTCGGGCCTTGGGGGAAAAACTGTTTTTT,CASSFPRALGEKLFF
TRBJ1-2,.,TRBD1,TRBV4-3,TGCGCCAGCAGCCAATCACCGGACAGGAACTATGGCTACACCTTC,CASSQSPDRNYGYTF
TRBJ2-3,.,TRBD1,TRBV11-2,TGTGCCAGCAGCTTAGGGACAGGGTGGGGCACAGATACGCAGTATTTT,CASSLGTGWGTDTQYF
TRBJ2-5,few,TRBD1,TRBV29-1,TGCAGCGTTGGACAGGGGGCGCGGGAGACCCAGTACTTC,CSVGQGARETQYF
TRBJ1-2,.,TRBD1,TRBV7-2,TGTGCCAGCAGCAGACCGGGACAGATGTTTGGCTACACCTTC,CASSRPGQMFGYTF
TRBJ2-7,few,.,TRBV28,TGTGCCAGCAGTTTAGGGGAATACGAGCAGTACTTC,CASSLGEYEQYF